This T cell receptor (beta chain) is drawn from a study of T cell repertoires in cytomegalovirus infection. Study as a whole: CMV infection and matching HLA type were both indicated by public TCR beta signatures.

This clonotype occurred a few times. Its cognate antigen is unknown. TCRdb independently ran MiXCR on the reads; one entry per CDR3 protein. The sample records hundreds of thousands of distinct CDR3 sequences, 30% to 40% being singletons. Overall study results and limits: HLA-C-restricted CMV-specific TCR beta clonotypes were dominant in the ex vivo response. There were carriers of CMV plus the relevant HLA, and cumulative public TCR beta family frequency identified them.

This CDR3 comprises 17 residues. Trimming at V came to 3 bases and at J to 0 bases, leaving 7 bases not matched to a gene. Germline lookup yields CDR1 ENHRY and CDR2 SYGVKD. The input for sequencing was cultured CD8+ T cells from PBMCs, taken from culture after CMV antigen stimulation. The J gene is TRBJ2-2, the V gene TRBV10-3; TRBD1 matches at 7 bases. This TCR was recovered from a human donor in good health (CMV status not recorded). Some clones in this sample may be carry-over from other donors' samples. In nucleotides, the CDR3 is TGTGCCATCAGTGATTTCGGACAGGCCGCGAACACCGGGGAGCTGTTTTTT. Its translation is CAISDFGQAANTGELFF.